The next 5 T cell receptor beta chains were all read from a single sample in a study of graft-versus-host responses after intestinal transplantation. Their specific antigens are unknown. Clones were read by immunoSEQ multiplex PCR, and TCRdb kept only the in-frame ones, dropping some. The repertoire consists of about 94,000 clones, with 90% to 95% occurring once and the leading ten covering more than 0.4%. This material consisted of unstimulated CD8+ T cells sorted from spleen or lymph node cells, taken before intestinal transplant. The receptors were gathered from a human donor who received an intestinal transplant.

The chain combines TRBV19 with TRBJ1-1; D is uncertain. The CDR3 is made up of 13 amino acids. V dropped 1 base and J dropped 5 bases, with 8 bases sitting between them. In germline, CDR1 is LNHDA, CDR2 SQIVND (reference sequence). Written as DNA, the CDR3 is TGTGCCAGTAGTATAGTATCCGCGACTGAAGCTTTCTTT. It specifies CASSIVSATEAFF.

In DNA, the CDR3 is TGCAGCGTTGTGGGGACAGGGGCCACCTACGAGCAGTACTTC. Residues: CSVVGTGATYEQYF. The gene calls are TRBV29-1 and TRBJ2-7; TRBD1 agrees at 10 bases. The CDR3 has 14 residues. Germline V CDR1 and CDR2: SQVTM, ANQGSEA. The ends lost 4 bases at V and 2 bases at J; junction bases unmatched: 5.

The rearrangement uses TRBV4-1 and TRBJ2-1; 8 bases match TRBD2. V shed 4 bases, J shed 7 bases, and the junction held 18 bases outside the gene matches. The CDR3 has 18 amino acids. CDR1 MGHRA and CDR2 YSYEKL come from the germline V gene. In DNA form, the CDR3 reads TGCGCCAGCAGCCCTTTTACGGGAGGGCCCCAGTACACGAATGAGCAGTTCTTC. It translates to CASSPFTGGPQYTNEQFF.

The chain is built from TRBV4-1 and TRBJ2-5, with D perhaps matching TRBD1 (5 bases). In germline, CDR1 is MGHRA, CDR2 YSYEKL. The CDR3 is made up of 13 amino acids. Trimming took off 1 base at V and 5 bases at J, with 8 bases between the two ends. CDR3 loop: CASSQGQFETQYF. CDR3 nucleotides: TGCGCCAGCAGCCAAGGACAGTTTGAGACCCAGTACTTC.

Remarks on this clone: Distinct nucleotide sequences in the sample also encode this CDR3. The CDR3 nucleotides read TGTGCCAGCAGAGCTACAGGGGGGACTGAAGCTTTCTTT. Residues: CASRATGGTEAFF. V and J are TRBV6-4 and TRBJ1-1; the match to TRBD1 covers 8 bases. CDR3 size: 13 residues. From germline, CDR1 is MRHNA and CDR2 SNTAGT. J gave up 5 bases and V 6 bases, and 5 bases lay outside the gene matches.